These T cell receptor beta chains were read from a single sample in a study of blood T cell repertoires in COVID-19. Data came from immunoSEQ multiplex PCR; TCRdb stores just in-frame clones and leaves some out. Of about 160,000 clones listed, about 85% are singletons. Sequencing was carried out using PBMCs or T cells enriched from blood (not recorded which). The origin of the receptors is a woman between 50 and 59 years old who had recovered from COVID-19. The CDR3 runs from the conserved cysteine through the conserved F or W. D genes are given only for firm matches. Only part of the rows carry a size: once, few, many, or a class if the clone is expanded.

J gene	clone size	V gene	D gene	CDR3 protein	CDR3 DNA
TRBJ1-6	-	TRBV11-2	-	CASSLAQDRNSPLHF	TGTGCCAGCAGCTTAGCACAGGACAGAAATTCACCCCTCCACTTT
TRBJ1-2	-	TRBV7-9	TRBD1	CASSTTGLANYGYTF	TGTGCCAGCAGCACGACAGGGTTAGCTAACTATGGCTACACCTTC
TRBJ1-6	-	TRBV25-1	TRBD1	CASGTGRSPLHF	TGTGCCAGTGGGACAGGGAGATCACCCCTCCACTTT
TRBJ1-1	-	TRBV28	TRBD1	CASNTGDTEAFF	TGTGCCAGCAATACAGGGGACACTGAAGCTTTCTTT
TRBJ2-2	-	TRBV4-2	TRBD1	CASSQDTGQKTGELFF	TGTGCCAGCAGCCAAGATACGGGACAGAAAACCGGGGAGCTGTTTTTT
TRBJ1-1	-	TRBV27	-	CASSLRSSRVFTEAFF	TGTGCCAGCAGTTTACGAAGTAGCAGAGTTTTCACTGAAGCTTTCTTT
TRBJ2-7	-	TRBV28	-	CASSWAGADEQYF	TGTGCCAGCAGTTGGGCGGGGGCGGACGAGCAGTACTTC
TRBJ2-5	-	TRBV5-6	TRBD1	CASSQGTGQETQYF	TGTGCCAGCAGCCAGGGGACAGGCCAAGAGACCCAGTACTTC
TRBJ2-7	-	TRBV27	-	CASSSSGSSYEQYF	TGTGCCAGCAGTTCCTCAGGTAGCTCCTACGAGCAGTACTTC
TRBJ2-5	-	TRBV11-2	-	CASSLVSPGETQYF	TGTGCCAGCAGCTTAGTTTCCCCCGGAGAGACCCAGTACTTC
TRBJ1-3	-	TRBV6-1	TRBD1	CASSEVLTGTGRGNTIYF	TGTGCCAGCAGTGAAGTCCTTACCGGGACAGGGAGGGGAAACACCATATATTTT
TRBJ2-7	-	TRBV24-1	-	CATSDPRVVHEQYF	TGTGCCACCAGTGACCCCAGGGTAGTACACGAGCAGTACTTC
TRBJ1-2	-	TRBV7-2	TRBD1	CASSLKAGGSYGYTF	TGTGCCAGCAGCTTAAAGGCAGGGGGTAGCTATGGCTACACCTTC
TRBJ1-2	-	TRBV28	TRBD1	CASYTGGNYGYTF	TGTGCCAGCTATACAGGGGGGAACTATGGCTACACCTTC
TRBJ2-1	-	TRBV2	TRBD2	CASRSGLAGGSYNEQFF	TGTGCCAGCAGATCGGGACTAGCGGGAGGGTCCTACAATGAGCAGTTCTTC
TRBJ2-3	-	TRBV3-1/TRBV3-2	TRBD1	CASSQVETGVSDTQYF	TGTGCCAGCAGCCAAGTAGAGACAGGGGTTTCAGATACGCAGTATTTT
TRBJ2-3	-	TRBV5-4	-	CASSTGTLSTDTQYF	TGTGCCAGCAGCACGGGGACTCTTAGCACAGATACGCAGTATTTT
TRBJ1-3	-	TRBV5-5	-	CASSFSSGNTIYF	TGTGCCAGCAGCTTTAGCTCTGGAAACACCATATATTTT
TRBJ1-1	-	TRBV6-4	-	CASRKEAGGAGNTEAFF	TGTGCCAGCAGGAAAGAAGCGGGGGGCGCGGGGAACACTGAAGCTTTCTTT
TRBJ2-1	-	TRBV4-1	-	CASSQDTSYNEQFF	TGCGCCAGCAGCCAGGACACTTCCTACAATGAGCAGTTCTTC
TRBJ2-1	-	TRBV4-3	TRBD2	CASSQDLFSSGRVNEQFF	TGCGCCAGCAGCCAAGATCTGTTCTCGAGCGGGAGGGTCAATGAGCAGTTCTTC
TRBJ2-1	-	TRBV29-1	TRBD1	CSVPGTGWNEQFF	TGCAGCGTCCCCGGGACAGGGTGGAATGAGCAGTTCTTC
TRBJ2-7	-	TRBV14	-	CASSQRGGTGPYEQYF	TGTGCCAGCAGCCAACGGGGAGGGACAGGACCCTACGAGCAGTACTTC
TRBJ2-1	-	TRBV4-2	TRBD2	CASSPGAGVRNEQFF	TGTGCCAGCAGCCCCGGGGCGGGAGTACGGAATGAGCAGTTCTTC
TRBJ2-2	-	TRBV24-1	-	CATSGAGLNTGELFF	TGTGCCACCAGTGGGGCGGGGCTGAACACCGGGGAGCTGTTTTTT
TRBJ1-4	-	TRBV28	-	CASTPGAPKKLFF	TGTGCCAGCACCCCTGGGGCCCCCAAAAAACTGTTTTTT
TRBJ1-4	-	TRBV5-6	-	CASSLGGMRGNEKLFF	TGTGCCAGCAGCTTGGGAGGGATGCGGGGGAATGAAAAACTGTTTTTT
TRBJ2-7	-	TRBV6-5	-	CASRGGTGPTYEQYF	TGTGCCAGCAGAGGAGGGACTGGACCAACCTACGAGCAGTACTTC
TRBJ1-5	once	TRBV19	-	CASSIVRSNQPQHF	TGTGCCAGTAGTATTGTTCGTAGCAATCAGCCCCAGCATTTT
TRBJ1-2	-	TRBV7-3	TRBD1	CASSEDRGRLGYGYTF	TGTGCCAGCAGCGAGGACAGGGGCCGACTGGGGTATGGCTACACCTTC
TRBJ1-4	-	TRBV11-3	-	CASRDSTNEKLFF	TGTGCCAGCAGGGACAGCACTAATGAAAAACTGTTTTTT
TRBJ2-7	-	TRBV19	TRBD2	CASSIAGGLYEQYF	TGTGCCAGTAGTATTGCGGGGGGCCTCTACGAGCAGTACTTC
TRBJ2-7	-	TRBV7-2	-	CASSLGGNSYEQYF	TGTGCCAGCAGCTTAGGCGGAAACTCCTACGAGCAGTACTTC
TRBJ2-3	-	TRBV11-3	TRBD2	CASSLGLAEDTQYF	TGTGCCAGCAGCTTGGGACTAGCGGAAGATACGCAGTATTTT
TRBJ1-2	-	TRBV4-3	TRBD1	CASSHLDRGEGYTF	TGCGCCAGCAGCCACCTGGACAGGGGGGAAGGCTACACCTTC
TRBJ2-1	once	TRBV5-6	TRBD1	CASSLTGGAYNEQFF	TGTGCCAGCAGCCTGACAGGGGGCGCTTACAATGAGCAGTTCTTC
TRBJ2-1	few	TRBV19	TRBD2	CASSIKLAGPYNEQFF	TGTGCCAGTAGTATCAAGTTAGCGGGGCCCTACAATGAGCAGTTCTTC
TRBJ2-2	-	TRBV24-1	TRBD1	CATSDQTGANTGELFF	TGTGCCACCAGTGATCAGACAGGGGCCAACACCGGGGAGCTGTTTTTT
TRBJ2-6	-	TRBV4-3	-	CASSQERLLSGANVLTF	TGCGCCAGCAGCCAAGAACGACTGCTCTCTGGGGCCAACGTCCTGACTTTC
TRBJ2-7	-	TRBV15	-	CATSSFRGGYEQYF	TGTGCCACCAGCAGTTTCCGAGGGGGTTACGAGCAGTACTTC
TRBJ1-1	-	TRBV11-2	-	CASSPPGKAEAFF	TGTGCCAGCAGCCCTCCGGGAAAGGCTGAAGCTTTCTTT
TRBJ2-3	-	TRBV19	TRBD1	CASSLQGAGDTQYF	TGTGCCAGTAGTCTTCAGGGGGCGGGGGATACGCAGTATTTT
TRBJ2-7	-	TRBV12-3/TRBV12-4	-	CASSFFEYYEQYF	TGTGCCAGCAGTTTTTTTGAGTACTACGAGCAGTACTTC
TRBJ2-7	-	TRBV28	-	CASSLLGGREQYF	TGTGCCAGCAGTTTATTGGGGGGACGCGAGCAGTACTTC
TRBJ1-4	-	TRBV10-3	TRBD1	CAISEGDRAEKLFF	TGTGCCATCAGTGAGGGGGACAGAGCCGAAAAACTGTTTTTT
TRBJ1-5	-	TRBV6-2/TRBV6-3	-	CASTPDSAINQPQHF	TGTGCCAGCACCCCGGACAGCGCGATCAATCAGCCCCAGCATTTT
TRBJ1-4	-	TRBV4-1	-	CASSQDDGGEKLFF	TGCGCCAGCAGCCAAGATGACGGAGGTGAAAAACTGTTTTTT
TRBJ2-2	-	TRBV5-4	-	CASSPRLLALPSNTGELFF	TGTGCCAGCAGCCCGCGCCTCCTTGCACTTCCTTCGAACACCGGGGAGCTGTTTTTT
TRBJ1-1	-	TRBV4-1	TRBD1	CASRGPGQGMNTEAFF	TGCGCCAGCAGGGGACCGGGACAGGGGATGAACACTGAAGCTTTCTTT
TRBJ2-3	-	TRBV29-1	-	CSAGGGRSSTDTQYF	TGCAGCGCAGGGGGCGGGAGGTCTAGCACAGATACGCAGTATTTT
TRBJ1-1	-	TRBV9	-	CASGRAMNTEAFF	TGTGCCAGCGGCAGGGCGATGAACACTGAAGCTTTCTTT
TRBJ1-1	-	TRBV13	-	CASSLQGGRTEAFF	TGTGCCAGCAGCCTACAGGGCGGGAGGACTGAAGCTTTCTTT
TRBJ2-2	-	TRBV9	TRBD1	CASSTPGTGTYTGELFF	TGTGCCAGCAGCACGCCGGGGACAGGGACTTACACCGGGGAGCTGTTTTTT